The text below deals with one T cell receptor beta chain. The antigen is undetermined. The sample originates from a study of T cell responses to AZD1222 COVID-19 vaccine. Study-wide context: Second-dose timings of about 4 or about 12 weeks were pooled. Findings and caveats of the study: Repertoires were collected only later (after the peak T cell response had occurred). White British people made up most donors, females outnumbered males, and clonal diversity was possibly underestimated. Among vaccine-associated CD4 TCRs, coverage spanned spike, with dominance at 160-218 and 743-854.

The CDR3 is 12 amino acids. The germline V and J ends were trimmed by 6 bases and 12 bases, with 14 bases remaining between them. Produced via immunoSEQ multiplex PCR; TCRdb's table is partial and in-frame only. Counted here are more than 110,000 clones, about 90% occurring once; the ten biggest clones make up 5% to 6.5%. This sequence originates from an adult in good health. V usage is TRBV12-3 or TRBV12-4 and J usage is TRBJ2-2; D unclear. Sequenced here: peripheral blood, sampled on day 0 of AZD1222 vaccination. Here the CDR3 reads CASSPGDAKLFF. In DNA form, the CDR3 reads TGTGCCAGCAGCCCCGGAGACGCCAAGCTGTTTTTT.